The 27 T cell receptor beta chains presented below share a single source sample, sequenced in a study of blood T cell repertoires in COVID-19. Some clones are missing from TCRdb's copy, which holds only in-frame ones; the method was immunoSEQ multiplex PCR. Found here are over 250,000 clones, 86% of them singletons; the top ten hold around 14%. Source material: peripheral blood. The receptors come from a woman in her sixties or seventies with COVID-19, enrolled during active disease.

J is TRBJ2-7 and V is TRBV5-4, with D possibly being TRBD1 (6 bases). Trimming cost V 1 base and J 4 bases, with 18 bases left between them. Germline lookup yields CDR1 SGHNT and CDR2 YYREEE (reference sequence). CDR3 length equals 16 residues. The CDR3: CASSLTGGQHFYEQYF. The CDR3 DNA is TGTGCCAGCAGCTTGACGGGTGGACAGCATTTTTACGAGCAGTACTTC. The full variable domain, its missing parts supplied by reference TRBV5-4 and TRBJ2-7, is ETGVTQSPTHLIKTRGQQVTLRCSSQSGHNTVSWYQQALGQGPQFIFQYYREEENGRGNFPPRFSGLQFPNYSSELNVNALELDDSALYLCASSLTGGQHFYEQYFGPGTRLTVT.

The rearrangement links TRBV6-4 to TRBJ1-1; weak D call: TRBD1 (6 bases). V gave up 7 bases and J gave up 0 bases, with 15 bases separating them. The germline CDR1 and CDR2 sequences are MRHNA and SNTAGT. The CDR3 runs 15 residues. CDR3 nucleotide sequence: TGTGCCAGCAAGATCGAGGACAGTATGAACACTGAAGCTTTCTTT. Translated, it gives CASKIEDSMNTEAFF.

This clone was recorded once. The genes are TRBV4-3 and TRBJ1-1; TRBD1 might be the D (5 bases). V was clipped by 0 bases and J by 4 bases, with 18 bases between them. The CDR3 is 17 amino acids. Germline loops: CDR1 LGHNA, CDR2 YSLEER. The CDR3 sequence: CASSQDRERPLSTEAFF. The CDR3 nucleotides are TGCGCCAGCAGCCAAGACAGGGAACGCCCTCTGAGCACTGAAGCTTTCTTT.

The genes are TRBV28 and TRBJ1-1; TRBD1 matches at 10 bases. From germline, CDR1 is MDHEN and CDR2 SYDVKM. V lost 5 bases to trimming and J lost 3 bases; unmatched junction nucleotides: 9. The CDR3 loop spans 16 amino acids. The CDR3 sequence: CASSLLSGTGDTEAFF. The CDR3, as DNA: TGTGCCAGCAGTCTCCTATCCGGGACAGGGGACACTGAAGCTTTCTTT. Based on the CDR3 plus reference TRBV28 and TRBJ1-1, the full variable domain is DVKVTQSSRYLVKRTGEKVFLECVQDMDHENMFWYRQDPGLGLRLIYFSYDVKMKEKGDIPEGYSVSREKKERFSLILESASTNQTSMYLCASSLLSGTGDTEAFFGQGTRLTVV.

The genes are TRBV5-1 and TRBJ1-4; D possibly corresponds to TRBD1 (5 bases). This CDR3 comprises 15 residues. Between the trimmed V and J ends, which lost 0 bases and 7 bases, there was a span of 13 bases. CDR1 SGHRS and CDR2 YFSETQ come from the germline V gene. The CDR3 DNA reads as TGCGCCAGCAGCTTGGCCCGTCAGGGAAGTGAAAAACTGTTTTTT. Translation gives CASSLARQGSEKLFF. The full variable domain, in which reference TRBV5-1 and TRBJ1-4 provide the parts outside the CDR3, is KAGVTQTPRYLIKTRGQQVTLSCSPISGHRSVSWYQQTPGQGLQFLFEYFSETQRNKGNFPGRFSGRQFSNSRSEMNVSTLELGDSALYLCASSLARQGSEKLFFGSGTQLSVL.

The gene calls are TRBV4-2 and TRBJ2-7; 9 bases line up with TRBD1. The V and J ends lost 0 bases and 3 bases, in that order; junction bases with no gene match: 6. The CDR3 extends over 16 amino acids. CDR1 is LGHNA and CDR2 is YNFKEQ in the germline V gene. The CDR3 nucleotides read TGTGCCAGCAGCCAAGAGCGAGGGACAGGGTACTACGAGCAGTACTTC. This encodes CASSQERGTGYYEQYF.

The chain recombines TRBV30 with TRBJ1-3; D is undetermined. Germline CDR1 and CDR2: GTSNPN and SVGIG (reference sequence). This CDR3 spans 14 amino acids. V lost 0 bases to trimming and J lost 0 bases, with 6 bases between them. CDR3 nucleotide sequence: TGTGCCTGGAGTGTACTTCTCTCTGGAAACACCATATATTTT. Translating it yields CAWSVLLSGNTIYF.

This sequence joins TRBV4-3 and TRBJ2-3; 10 bases align to TRBD1. The V gene's germline CDR1 is LGHNA and CDR2 YSLEER. With 2 bases clipped from V and 2 bases from J, the junction kept 7 bases outside the gene matches. The CDR3 runs to 17 residues. CDR3 sequence: CASSQTRTGGFTDTQYF. CDR3 DNA sequence: TGCGCCAGCAGCCAAACCCGGACAGGGGGTTTCACAGATACGCAGTATTTT.

This clone has only one observation. The chain employs TRBV19 and TRBJ1-1; D perhaps matches TRBD1 (6 bases). Trimming shortened V by 7 bases and J by 8 bases, and 11 bases separated the two germline ends. This CDR3 region has 11 residues. Per the germline V gene, CDR1 is LNHDA and CDR2 is SQIVND (reference sequence). DNA for the CDR3: TGTGCCAGTACCCAGGGACACGAAGCTTTCTTT. Translating it yields CASTQGHEAFF.

V gene TRBV15 combines with J gene TRBJ1-1; a possible D gene is TRBD1 (5 bases). Per germline, CDR1 LNHNV and CDR2 YYDKDF (reference sequence). V was trimmed by 3 bases and J by 0 bases, leaving 14 bases between them. The length of the CDR3 is 16 residues. The CDR3 here is CATSRPGGGMNTEAFF. CDR3 nucleotide sequence: TGTGCCACCAGCAGGCCGGGGGGAGGGATGAACACTGAAGCTTTCTTT.

This chain connects TRBV28 to TRBJ1-1; D possibly corresponds to TRBD1 (5 bases). The V end was cut by 1 base, the J end by 5 bases, with 17 bases between. CDR3 size: 16 residues. CDR1 is MDHEN, CDR2 SYDVKM, per germline. CDR3 amino acids: CASSLSRGEIETEAFF. CDR3 nucleotide sequence: TGTGCCAGCAGTTTATCCCGGGGGGAGATAGAGACTGAAGCTTTCTTT.

The rearrangement uses TRBV19 and TRBJ1-1; 7 bases align to TRBD1. The germline V gene encodes CDR1 LNHDA and CDR2 SQIVND (reference sequence). This CDR3 contains 14 residues. With 3 bases clipped from V and 6 bases from J, the junction kept 7 bases outside the gene matches. This chain's CDR3 is CASSMREGASEAFF. Here the CDR3 DNA reads TGTGCCAGTAGTATGAGAGAGGGGGCTTCTGAAGCTTTCTTT.

The chain carries TRBV24-1 and TRBJ2-1; no reliable D call. Trimming removed 3 bases from V and 5 bases from J, with 7 bases in between. Germline CDR1 is KGHDR and CDR2 is SFDVKD. This CDR3 has 13 amino acids. The CDR3 nucleotides read TGTGCCACCAGTGATCACCCAGACAATGAGCAGTTCTTC. Translating gives CATSDHPDNEQFF.

The chain carries TRBV11-2 and TRBJ2-1; 15 nucleotides align to TRBD2. CDR1 SGHAT and CDR2 FQNNGV come from the germline V gene. This CDR3 has 19 residues. The trim removed 5 bases at V and 0 bases at J, leaving 8 bases unmatched. CDR3 sequence reads: CASSGRTSGGAGSYNEQFF. The CDR3 coding sequence is TGTGCCAGCAGCGGCCGGACTAGCGGGGGGGCGGGCTCCTACAATGAGCAGTTCTTC.

V gene TRBV5-1 combines with J gene TRBJ2-3; unclear D gene. The CDR3 runs 15 residues. Germline CDR1 SGHRS, CDR2 YFSETQ. Trimming took 2 bases from V and 2 from J, leaving 12 bases between them. The CDR3 DNA reads TGCGCCAGCAGCTTCTTCGCAGGAACCACAGATACGCAGTATTTT. It codes for CASSFFAGTTDTQYF.

This clone has a single count. The chain recombines TRBV6-1 with TRBJ2-7; possibly TRBD1 for D (6 bases). The CDR3 loop spans 18 amino acids. CDR1 is MNHNS and CDR2 is SASEGT in the germline V gene. V lost 2 bases to trimming and J lost 2 bases, with 22 bases between them. For the CDR3, the DNA is TGTGCCAGCAGTGAAAACACCAGGTGGGGCAGGGGCACCTACGAGCAGTACTTC. It specifies CASSENTRWGRGTYEQYF.

The chain links TRBV5-1 to TRBJ2-3; D remains unclear. The CDR3 covers 14 residues. The V end was cut by 1 base, the J end by 2 bases, with 8 bases between. Germline CDR1 is SGHRS and CDR2 is YFSETQ. The DNA for the CDR3 is TGCGCCAGCAGCTTGACACCGTACACAGATACGCAGTATTTT. Translated: CASSLTPYTDTQYF.

This CDR3 is CASSLAPRGNTEAFF. In DNA, the CDR3 is TGTGCCAGCAGCTTAGCCCCCCGGGGAAACACTGAAGCTTTCTTT. V gene TRBV7-9 combines with J gene TRBJ1-1, with D uncertain. CDR1 is SEHNR and CDR2 is FQNEAQ in the germline V gene (reference sequence). This CDR3 is built from 15 residues. V gave up 0 bases and J gave up 2 bases, with 10 bases separating them.

In its sample, this clone was seen a few times. In DNA, the CDR3 is TGCGCCAGCAGTGAGTCCCGTGGGCCCGGGGAGCTGTTTTTT. It translates to CASSESRGPGELFF. The chain links TRBV10-1 to TRBJ2-2; D unresolved. Germline V gives CDR1 WNHNN, CDR2 SYGVQD (reference sequence). V gave up 0 bases and J gave up 6 bases, with 8 bases separating them. The CDR3 sequence is 14 residues long.

The chain employs TRBV19 and TRBJ2-6; D perhaps matches TRBD1 (5 bases). This CDR3 region has 14 residues. The V end lost 5 bases, the J end lost 4 bases, and 9 bases lay between the germline ends. Germline V gene data show CDR1 as LNHDA and CDR2 as SQIVND (reference sequence). The CDR3 DNA reads as TGTGCCAGTAGTGCAGGGTCCGGGGCCAACGTCCTGACTTTC. Amino acids: CASSAGSGANVLTF.

This chain uses TRBV10-3 with TRBJ2-5; D is possibly TRBD2 (6 bases). The CDR3 contains 13 residues. Germline values: CDR1 ENHRY, CDR2 SYGVKD. With 4 bases removed from V and 5 bases from J, the gap between germline ends came to 11 bases. The CDR3 DNA reads TGTGCCATCAGTGGGGCTAGCGCGGAGACCCAGTACTTC. Amino acid sequence: CAISGASAETQYF.

The chain is built from TRBV3-1 (or the pseudogene TRBV3-2) and TRBJ2-7; 12 bases align to TRBD2. Per the germline V gene, CDR1 is LGHDT and CDR2 is YNNKEL (reference sequence). The V gene end was trimmed by 4 bases and the J gene end by 5 bases; junction bases not matched to a gene: 6. CDR3 length: 15 residues. Here the CDR3 DNA reads TGTGCCAGCAGCCCTAGCGGGGGGGGCCCAGACGAGCAGTACTTC. Translation gives CASSPSGGGPDEQYF.

The chain joins TRBV28 to TRBJ1-2; no clear D. CDR1 and CDR2 (germline): MDHEN, SYDVKM. V dropped 4 bases and J dropped 3 bases, with 12 bases sitting between them. The CDR3 runs 14 residues. CDR3 region: CASSSGGGHYGYTF. The CDR3 DNA is TGTGCCAGCAGTTCAGGTGGAGGTCACTATGGCTACACCTTC.

The rearrangement joins TRBV6-5 to TRBJ1-1; a weak D match, TRBD1 (6 bases). Germline V gives CDR1 MNHEY, CDR2 SVGAGI. Trimming removed 0 bases at V and 2 bases at J, with 10 bases between. This CDR3 has 15 amino acids. This chain's CDR3 is CASSYSKGHNTEAFF. Here the CDR3 DNA reads TGTGCCAGCAGTTACTCGAAGGGACACAACACTGAAGCTTTCTTT.

The V and J genes are TRBV15 and TRBJ1-2; TRBD1 might be the D (5 bases). Trimming shortened V by 0 bases and J by 8 bases, and 13 bases separated the two germline ends. Germline V gene data show CDR1 as LNHNV and CDR2 as YYDKDF (reference sequence). The CDR3 runs 14 residues. The chain's CDR3 is CATSRDMTAKGYTF. CDR3 bases: TGTGCCACCAGCAGAGATATGACAGCGAAAGGCTACACCTTC.

The V gene is TRBV28, the J gene TRBJ1-3; 11 bases match TRBD1. The CDR3 spans 16 residues. Germline CDR1 is MDHEN and CDR2 is SYDVKM. The ends lost 6 bases at V and 3 bases at J; junction bases unmatched: 7. The CDR3 coding sequence is TGTGCCAGCAGCCCCCGGACAGGGGGCAGTGGAAACACCATATATTTT. This translates into CASSPRTGGSGNTIYF. Supplemented by reference TRBV28 and TRBJ1-3, the full variable domain reads DVKVTQSSRYLVKRTGEKVFLECVQDMDHENMFWYRQDPGLGLRLIYFSYDVKMKEKGDIPEGYSVSREKKERFSLILESASTNQTSMYLCASSPRTGGSGNTIYFGEGSWLTVV.

The chain links TRBV7-9 to TRBJ1-2; possibly TRBD1 for D (5 bases). The germline CDR1 and CDR2 sequences are SEHNR and FQNEAQ (reference sequence). V lost 4 bases and J lost 8, with 20 bases in between. This CDR3 contains 15 residues. CDR3 nucleotide sequence: TGTGCCAGCAGCTGGGGGAGGGAGGCATACGAAGGCTACACCTTC. It encodes CASSWGREAYEGYTF.